This TCR beta chain was found in a study of control samples from healthy donors and cancer patients. Assay: immunoSEQ multiplex PCR; the TCRdb copy retains only in-frame clones and omits some. The data show more than 95,000 clones, approximately 83% seen once. Germline V CDR1 and CDR2: SGDLS, YYNGEE. The CDR3 contains 16 residues. V lost 4 bases to trimming and J lost 6 bases, with 21 bases between them. The genes are TRBV9 and TRBJ2-3, with a possible D match to TRBD2 (6 bases). This receptor was taken from a woman aged 45-65 years in good health. The sequenced material came from blood. CDR3 in amino acids: CASSPTHRDSGDTQYF. The CDR3 nucleotides are TGTGCCAGCAGCCCTACCCACCGGGACTCTGGGGATACGCAGTATTTT.